This record covers a single T cell receptor (beta chain). What it binds is unknown. Control samples came 1 year after myeloablative marrow transplants with methotrexate plus calcineurin inhibitor. The CDR3 is made up of 18 amino acids. This sample was taken from a study of T cells after posttransplantation cyclophosphamide. Whole-study results and caveats: Later blood repertoires were often dominated by clones from the donor CD8+ memory compartment.

Only in-frame clones appear in the TCRdb table, and some are missing; sequencing was by immunoSEQ multiplex PCR. Of about 21,000 clones listed, 75% to 90% are singletons. This clonotype was obtained from a female patient aged 30 to 45 who received an allogeneic stem cell transplant from an unrelated donor, was CMV-positive, and had acute and chronic GVHD. Some T cells may originate from the graft donor. The sequencing here drew on PBMCs, taken roughly 49 weeks after allogeneic stem cell transplant with calcineurin inhibitor and methotrexate. This rearrangement joins TRBV12-1 to TRBJ2-3; the tabulated D call, TRBD2, remains unverified against the DNA. TRBV12-1 has pseudogene status. DNA for the CDR3: TGTGCCAGCAGCTTTGCAGGAGGGCTTAGCGGGAGCCGAGATACGCAGTATTTT. Its translation: CASSFAGGLSGSRDTQYF.